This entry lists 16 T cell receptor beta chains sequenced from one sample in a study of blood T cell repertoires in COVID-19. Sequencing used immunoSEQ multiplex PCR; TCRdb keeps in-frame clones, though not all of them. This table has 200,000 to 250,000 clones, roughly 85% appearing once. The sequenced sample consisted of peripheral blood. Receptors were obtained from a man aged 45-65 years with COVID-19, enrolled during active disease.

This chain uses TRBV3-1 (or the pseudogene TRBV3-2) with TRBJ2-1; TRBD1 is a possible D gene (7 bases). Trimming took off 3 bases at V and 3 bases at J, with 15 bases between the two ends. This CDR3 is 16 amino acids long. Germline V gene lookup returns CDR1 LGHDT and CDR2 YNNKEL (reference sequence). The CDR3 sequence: CASSHQGGGVYNEQFF. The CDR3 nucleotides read TGTGCCAGCAGCCACCAGGGGGGCGGGGTCTACAATGAGCAGTTCTTC.

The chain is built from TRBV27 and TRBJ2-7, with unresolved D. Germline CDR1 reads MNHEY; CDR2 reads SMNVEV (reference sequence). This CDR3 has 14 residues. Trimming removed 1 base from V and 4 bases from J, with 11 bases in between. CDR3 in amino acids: CASSLLGGIYEQYF. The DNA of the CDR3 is TGTGCCAGCAGTTTATTAGGCGGAATTTACGAGCAGTACTTC.

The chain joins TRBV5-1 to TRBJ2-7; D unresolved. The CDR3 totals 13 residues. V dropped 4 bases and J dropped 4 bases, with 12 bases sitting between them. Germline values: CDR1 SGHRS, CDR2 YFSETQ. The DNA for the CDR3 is TGCGCCAGCAGCGCCGTGGTGGAGTACGAGCAGTACTTC. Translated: CASSAVVEYEQYF.

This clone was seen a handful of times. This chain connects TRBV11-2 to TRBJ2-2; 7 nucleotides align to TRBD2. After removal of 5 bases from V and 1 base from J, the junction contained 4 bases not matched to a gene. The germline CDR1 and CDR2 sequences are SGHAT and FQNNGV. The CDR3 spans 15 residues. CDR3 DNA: TGTGCCAGCAGCCCGCGGGGGAAGAACACCGGGGAGCTGTTTTTT. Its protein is CASSPRGKNTGELFF.

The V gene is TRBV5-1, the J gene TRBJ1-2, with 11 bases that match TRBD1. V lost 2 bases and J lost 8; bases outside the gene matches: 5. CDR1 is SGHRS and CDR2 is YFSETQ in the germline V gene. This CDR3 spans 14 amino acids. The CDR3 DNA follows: TGCGCCAGCAGCTTCGACAGGACAGGGGGCGGCTACACCTTC. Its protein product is CASSFDRTGGGYTF.

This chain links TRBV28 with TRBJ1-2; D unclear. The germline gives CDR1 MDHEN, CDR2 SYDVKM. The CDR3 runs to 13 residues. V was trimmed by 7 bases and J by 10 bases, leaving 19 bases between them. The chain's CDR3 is CASTLNTPGDYTF. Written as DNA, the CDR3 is TGTGCCAGCACCCTAAACACTCCGGGTGACTACACCTTC.

CDR3 DNA: TGTGCCAGTACTACAGGGAGCTCTGGAAACACCATATATTTT. Protein sequence: CASTTGSSGNTIYF. The chain carries TRBV19 and TRBJ1-3, with D tentatively TRBD1 (6 bases). CDR1 and CDR2 (germline): LNHDA, SQIVND (reference sequence). CDR3 length: 14 residues. V was cut by 7 bases and J by 0 bases, with 10 bases left in between.

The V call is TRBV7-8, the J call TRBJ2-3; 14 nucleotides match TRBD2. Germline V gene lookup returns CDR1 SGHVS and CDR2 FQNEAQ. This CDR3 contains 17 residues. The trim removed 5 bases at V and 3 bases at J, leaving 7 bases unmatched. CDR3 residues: CASSPRTSGGFTDTQYF. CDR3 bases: TGTGCCAGCAGCCCTCGGACTAGCGGGGGGTTTACAGATACGCAGTATTTT.

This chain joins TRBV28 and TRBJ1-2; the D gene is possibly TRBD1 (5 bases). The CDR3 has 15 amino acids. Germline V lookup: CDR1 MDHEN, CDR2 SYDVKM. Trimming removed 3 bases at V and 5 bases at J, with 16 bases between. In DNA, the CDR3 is TGTGCCAGCAGTTTCGGAGGGGCTCTGATGTATGGCTACACCTTC. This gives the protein CASSFGGALMYGYTF.

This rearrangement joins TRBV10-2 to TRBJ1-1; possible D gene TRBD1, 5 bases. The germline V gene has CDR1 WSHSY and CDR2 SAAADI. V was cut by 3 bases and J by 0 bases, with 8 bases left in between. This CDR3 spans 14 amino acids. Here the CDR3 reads CASSDPGLNTEAFF. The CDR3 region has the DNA TGCGCCAGCAGTGATCCAGGGTTGAACACTGAAGCTTTCTTT.

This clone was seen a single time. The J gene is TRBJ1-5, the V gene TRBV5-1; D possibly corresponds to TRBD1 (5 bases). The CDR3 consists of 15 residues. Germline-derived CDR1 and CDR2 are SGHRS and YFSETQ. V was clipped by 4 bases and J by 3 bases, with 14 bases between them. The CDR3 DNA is TGCGCCAGCAGCGAGGGACTCTTTGACAATCAGCCCCAGCATTTT. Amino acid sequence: CASSEGLFDNQPQHF.

In nucleotides, the CDR3 is TGTGCCATCAGTCCTAATCCCACTAGAAACACAGATACGCAGTATTTT. It codes for CAISPNPTRNTDTQYF. The chain has TRBV10-3 and TRBJ2-3; perhaps TRBD2 as D (5 bases). Trimming left V 5 bases short and J 2 bases short, with 17 bases between. The CDR3 runs to 16 residues. CDR1 and CDR2 from the germline V gene are ENHRY and SYGVKD.

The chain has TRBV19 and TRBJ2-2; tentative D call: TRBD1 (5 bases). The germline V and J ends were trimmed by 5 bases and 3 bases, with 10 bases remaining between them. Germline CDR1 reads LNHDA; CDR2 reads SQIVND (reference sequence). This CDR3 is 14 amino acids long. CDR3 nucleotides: TGTGCCAGTAGTTCTAGGGGCGACACCGGGGAGCTGTTTTTT. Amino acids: CASSSRGDTGELFF. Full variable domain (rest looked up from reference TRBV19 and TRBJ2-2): DGGITQSPKYLFRKEGQNVTLSCEQNLNHDAMYWYRQDPGQGLRLIYYSQIVNDFQKGDIAEGYSVSREKKESFPLTVTSAQKNPTAFYLCASSSRGDTGELFFGEGSRLTVL.

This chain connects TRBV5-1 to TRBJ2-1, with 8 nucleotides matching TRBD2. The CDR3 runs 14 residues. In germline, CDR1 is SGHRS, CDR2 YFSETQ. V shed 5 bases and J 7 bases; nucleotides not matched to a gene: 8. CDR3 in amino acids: CASSRVAGTNEQFF. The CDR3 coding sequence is TGCGCCAGCAGTCGGGTAGCGGGGACGAATGAGCAGTTCTTC.

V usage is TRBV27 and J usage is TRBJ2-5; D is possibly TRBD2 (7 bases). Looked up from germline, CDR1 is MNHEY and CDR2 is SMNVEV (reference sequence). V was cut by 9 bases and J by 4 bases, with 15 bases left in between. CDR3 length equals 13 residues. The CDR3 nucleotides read TGTGCCAGTAGAGGGGGGGCACGAGAGACCCAGTACTTC. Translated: CASRGGARETQYF.

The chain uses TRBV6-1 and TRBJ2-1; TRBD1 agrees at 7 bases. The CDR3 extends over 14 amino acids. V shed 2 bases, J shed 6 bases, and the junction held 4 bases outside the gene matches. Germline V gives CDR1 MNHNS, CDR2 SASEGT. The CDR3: CASSEFGTVNEQFF. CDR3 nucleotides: TGTGCCAGCAGTGAATTTGGGACAGTCAATGAGCAGTTCTTC.